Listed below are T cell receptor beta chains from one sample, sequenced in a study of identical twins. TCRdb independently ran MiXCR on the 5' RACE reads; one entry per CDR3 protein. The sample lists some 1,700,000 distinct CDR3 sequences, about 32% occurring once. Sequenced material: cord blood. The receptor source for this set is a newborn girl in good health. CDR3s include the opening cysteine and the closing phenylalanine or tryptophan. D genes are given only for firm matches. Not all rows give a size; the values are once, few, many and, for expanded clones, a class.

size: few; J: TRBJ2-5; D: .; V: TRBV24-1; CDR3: CATSDYQQGPQETQYF; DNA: TGTGCCACCAGTGATTACCAACAGGGTCCGCAAGAGACCCAGTACTTC
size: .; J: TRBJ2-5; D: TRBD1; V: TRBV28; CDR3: CASRDRGETLYF; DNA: TGTGCCAGCAGAGACAGGGGGGAGACCCTGTACTTC
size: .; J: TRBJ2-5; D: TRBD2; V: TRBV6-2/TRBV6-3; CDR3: CASSHPGLEQYF; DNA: TGTGCCAGCAGTCACCCGGGACTAGAGCAGTACTTC
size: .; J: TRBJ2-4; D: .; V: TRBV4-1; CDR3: CASSQGAARALAKNIQYF; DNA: TGCGCCAGCAGCCAGGGAGCTGCGCGGGCACTAGCCAAAAACATTCAGTACTTC
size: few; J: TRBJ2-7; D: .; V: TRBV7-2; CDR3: CASSPDLIASYEQYF; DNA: TGTGCCAGCAGCCCAGACCTCATAGCGTCCTACGAGCAGTACTTC
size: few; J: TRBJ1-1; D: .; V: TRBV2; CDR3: CASSERGVGPTEAFF; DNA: TGTGCCAGCAGTGAAAGGGGGGTGGGGCCGACTGAAGCTTTCTTT
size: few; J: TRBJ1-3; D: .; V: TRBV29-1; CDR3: CSAYIRSGNTIYF; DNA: TGCAGCGCCTACATACGCTCTGGAAACACCATATATTTT
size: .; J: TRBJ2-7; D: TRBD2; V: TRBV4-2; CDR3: CASSPGLANDEQYF; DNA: TGTGCCAGCAGCCCGGGACTAGCGAATGACGAGCAGTACTTC
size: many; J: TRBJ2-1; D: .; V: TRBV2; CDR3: CASSETRGEQFF; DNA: TGTGCCAGCAGTGAGACTAGGGGCGAGCAGTTCTTC
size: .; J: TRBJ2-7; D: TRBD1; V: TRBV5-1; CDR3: CASSPLWGQGTYEQYF; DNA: TGCGCCAGCAGCCCACTCTGGGGACAGGGGACCTACGAGCAGTACTTC
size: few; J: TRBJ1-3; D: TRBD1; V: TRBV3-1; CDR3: CASSQGQGANTIYF; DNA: TGTGCCAGCAGCCAAGGCCAGGGGGCCAACACCATATATTTT
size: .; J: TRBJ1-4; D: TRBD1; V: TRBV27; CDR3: CASSRQGNNEKLFF; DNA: TGTGCCAGCAGTCGACAGGGCAATAATGAAAAACTGTTTTTT
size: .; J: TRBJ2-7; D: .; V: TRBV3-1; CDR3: CASSQAGNYNEQYF; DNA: TGTGCCAGCAGCCAGGCAGGAAACTACAATGAGCAGTACTTC
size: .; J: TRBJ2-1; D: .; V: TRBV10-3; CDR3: CAISETGPRYNEQFF; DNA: TGTGCCATCAGTGAGACAGGGCCTCGGTACAATGAGCAGTTCTTC
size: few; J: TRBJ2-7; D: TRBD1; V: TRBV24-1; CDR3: CATSPPGQWYEQYF; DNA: TGTGCCACCAGCCCACCGGGACAGTGGTACGAGCAGTACTTC
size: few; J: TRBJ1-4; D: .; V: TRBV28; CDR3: CASSPHEKLFF; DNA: TGTGCCAGCAGCCCACATGAAAAACTGTTTTTT
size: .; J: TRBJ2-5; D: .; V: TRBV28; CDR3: CASSSIGLTHGARETQYF; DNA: TGTGCCAGCAGTTCAATCGGACTAACCCATGGGGCTAGAGAGACCCAGTACTTC
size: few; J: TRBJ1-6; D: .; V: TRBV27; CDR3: CASSLQTYNSPLHF; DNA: TGTGCCAGCAGTTTACAAACCTATAATTCACCCCTCCACTTT
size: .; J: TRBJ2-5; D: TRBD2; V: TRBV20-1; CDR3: CSARGGGGAGKETQYF; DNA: TGCAGTGCTAGAGGGGGGGGTGGTGCGGGTAAAGAGACCCAGTACTTC
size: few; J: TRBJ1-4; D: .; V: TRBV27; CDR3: CASSLRPRSSTNEKLFF; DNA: TGTGCCAGCAGTTTAAGGCCCAGGTCATCAACTAATGAAAAACTGTTTTTT
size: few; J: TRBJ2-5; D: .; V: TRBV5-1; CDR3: CASSLGWSQETQYF; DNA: TGCGCCAGCAGCTTGGGTTGGAGCCAAGAGACCCAGTACTTC
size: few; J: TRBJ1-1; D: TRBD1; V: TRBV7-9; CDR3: CASSTRDRNTEAFF; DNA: TGTGCCAGCAGCACCCGGGACAGGAACACTGAAGCTTTCTTT
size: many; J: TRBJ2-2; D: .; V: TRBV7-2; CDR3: CASSLAGLNTGELFF; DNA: TGTGCCAGCAGCTTAGCAGGGTTAAACACCGGGGAGCTGTTTTTT
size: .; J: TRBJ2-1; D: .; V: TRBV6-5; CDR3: CASSSQGVPNEQFF; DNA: TGTGCCAGCAGTTCACAGGGAGTTCCCAATGAGCAGTTCTTC
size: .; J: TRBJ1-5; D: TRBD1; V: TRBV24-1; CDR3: CATRLQGDQPQHF; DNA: TGTGCCACCAGGTTGCAGGGGGATCAGCCCCAGCATTTT
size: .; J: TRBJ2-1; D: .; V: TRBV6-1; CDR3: CASRRCSVAKSYNEQFF; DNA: TGTGCCAGCAGGCGATGTAGCGTCGCAAAATCCTACAATGAGCAGTTCTTC
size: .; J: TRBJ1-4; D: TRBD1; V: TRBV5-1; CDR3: CASSLGPLGQGATNEKLFF; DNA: TGCGCCAGCAGCTTGGGACCCCTGGGACAGGGGGCAACTAATGAAAAACTGTTTTTT
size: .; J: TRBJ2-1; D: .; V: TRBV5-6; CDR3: CASSPPLVWDEQFF; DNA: TGTGCCAGCAGCCCCCCCCTAGTTTGGGATGAGCAGTTCTTC
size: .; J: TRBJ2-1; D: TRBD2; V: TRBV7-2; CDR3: CASSIQRTSGRRNEQFF; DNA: TGTGCCAGCAGCATCCAACGGACTAGCGGGAGGAGGAATGAGCAGTTCTTC
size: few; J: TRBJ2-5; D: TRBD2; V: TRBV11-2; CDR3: CASSLGSSGMQTQYF; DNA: TGTGCCAGCAGCTTAGGATCTAGCGGGATGCAGACCCAGTACTTC
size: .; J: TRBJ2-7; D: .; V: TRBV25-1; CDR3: CASSELGKTTLDEQYF; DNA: TGTGCCAGCAGTGAATTGGGTAAGACGACACTTGACGAGCAGTACTTC
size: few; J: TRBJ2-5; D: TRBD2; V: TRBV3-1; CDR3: CASSQEREGQETQYF; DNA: TGTGCCAGCAGCCAAGAGCGGGAGGGCCAAGAGACCCAGTACTTC
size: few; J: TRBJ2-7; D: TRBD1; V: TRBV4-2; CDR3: CASSQRTGDFYEQYF; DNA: TGTGCCAGCAGCCAAAGGACAGGGGATTTCTACGAGCAGTACTTC
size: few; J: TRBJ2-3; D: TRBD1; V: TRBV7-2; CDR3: CASSLKGGAGTQYF; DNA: TGTGCCAGCAGCTTAAAAGGGGGCGCAGGTACGCAGTATTTT
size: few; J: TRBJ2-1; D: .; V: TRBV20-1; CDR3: CSASRGSGSLSYNEQFF; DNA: TGCAGTGCTAGTAGGGGTTCCGGATCCCTCTCCTACAATGAGCAGTTCTTC
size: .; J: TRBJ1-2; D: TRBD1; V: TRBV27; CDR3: CASSSSPRGNGYTF; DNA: TGTGCCAGCAGTTCAAGTCCCAGGGGGAATGGCTACACCTTC
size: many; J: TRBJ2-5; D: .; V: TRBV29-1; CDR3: CSVEEGAGETQYF; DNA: TGCAGCGTTGAAGAGGGTGCGGGAGAGACCCAGTACTTC
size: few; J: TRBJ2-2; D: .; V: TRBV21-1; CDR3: CASSHRGRNTGELFF; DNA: TGTGCCAGCAGCCACAGGGGGCGCAACACCGGGGAGCTGTTTTTT